Presented here are 32 T cell receptor beta chains from one specimen sequenced in a study of T cell changes during pregnancy in multiple sclerosis. Profiling relied on immunoSEQ multiplex PCR, and the TCRdb table lists in-frame clones only, not all of them. The repertoire consists of 55,000 to 70,000 clones, with around 93% occurring once and the leading ten covering roughly 0.33%. Sequencing used CD4+ T cells from peripheral blood mononuclear cells, obtained before pregnancy. The receptors shown here come from a female donor with multiple sclerosis, enrolled in a pregnancy study.

A single count supports this clone. This chain uses TRBV15 with TRBJ2-3; D gene unclear. In germline, CDR1 is LNHNV, CDR2 YYDKDF (reference sequence). This CDR3 is 18 amino acids long. With 0 bases removed from V and 0 bases from J, the gap between germline ends came to 16 bases. The CDR3 is CATSRDITSVTSTDTQYF. The CDR3 DNA reads as TGTGCCACCAGCAGAGATATAACGTCGGTCACTAGCACAGATACGCAGTATTTT.

J is TRBJ1-2 and V is TRBV6-6; 8 positions agree with TRBD1. Germline CDR1 is MNHNY and CDR2 is SVGAGI (reference sequence). The CDR3 totals 14 residues. The V segment lost 7 bases and the J segment 4 bases; nucleotides outside the gene matches: 8. CDR3 region: CASKGTGWIYGYTF. The CDR3 DNA reads as TGTGCCAGCAAGGGGACAGGTTGGATCTATGGCTACACCTTC.

V gene TRBV2 combines with J gene TRBJ1-2, with no clear D. The CDR3 extends over 15 amino acids. Germline V gene data show CDR1 as SNHLY and CDR2 as FYNNEI. V lost 8 bases, J lost 4 bases, and 20 bases lay in between. The CDR3 bases are TGTGCCAGCCTCTCTAAAGGAGGAGCGTTCTATGGCTACACCTTC. Encoded protein: CASLSKGGAFYGYTF.

The rearrangement links TRBV5-5 to TRBJ2-4; TRBD1 is a possible D gene (6 bases). The CDR3 is 13 residues long. The V and J ends lost 6 bases and 7 bases respectively, with 14 bases between them. Germline CDR1 is SGHKS and CDR2 is YYEKEE (reference sequence). The CDR3 DNA follows: TGTGCCAGCAACCAACAGGGTAGGAACATTCAGTACTTC. This sequence encodes CASNQQGRNIQYF.

The chain links TRBV7-2 to TRBJ1-1, with 7 bases fitting TRBD1. This CDR3 comprises 14 residues. Unmatched junction bases numbered 9, after V lost 6 bases and J lost 5 bases. CDR1 is SGHTA and CDR2 is FQGNSA in the germline V gene. The CDR3 DNA sequence: TGTGCCAGCAGTCAGGGGACAGCGCGTACTGAAGCTTTCTTT. Encoded protein: CASSQGTARTEAFF.

Only one count was recorded for this clone. The chain employs TRBV9 and TRBJ1-3; 10 bases match TRBD1. The V gene end was trimmed by 1 base and the J gene end by 2 bases; junction bases not matched to a gene: 3. Germline V gene data show CDR1 as SGDLS and CDR2 as YYNGEE. This CDR3 has 16 amino acids. For the CDR3, the DNA is TGTGCCAGCAGCGTATCGGGACAGGGGACTGGAAACACCATATATTTT. The encoded protein is CASSVSGQGTGNTIYF.

The J gene is TRBJ2-7, the V gene TRBV7-2; D possibly corresponds to TRBD2 (7 bases). Trimming took 4 bases from V and 0 from J, leaving 19 bases between them. The CDR3 loop spans 17 amino acids. The germline gives CDR1 SGHTA, CDR2 FQGNSA. The CDR3 coding sequence is TGTGCCAGCAGCTCCGGGCTGGGGGGGGCGTCCTCCTACGAGCAGTACTTC. Its protein product is CASSSGLGGASSYEQYF.

V gene TRBV18 combines with J gene TRBJ1-1; tentatively, D is TRBD1 (6 bases). The V end lost 6 bases, the J end lost 1 base, and 9 bases lay between the germline ends. CDR3 length equals 13 residues. The V gene's germline CDR1 is KGHSH and CDR2 LQKENI. In DNA form, the CDR3 reads TGTGCCAGCTCGCAACAGGGGAACACTGAAGCTTTCTTT. Protein sequence: CASSQQGNTEAFF.

The chain has TRBV30 and TRBJ2-2; D might be TRBD1 (5 bases). The V end lost 2 bases, the J end lost 2 bases, and 6 bases lay between the germline ends. This CDR3 comprises 13 residues. The germline CDR1 and CDR2 sequences are GTSNPN and SVGIG (reference sequence). CDR3 sequence: CAWSTGNTGELFF. For the CDR3, the DNA is TGTGCCTGGAGTACAGGCAACACCGGGGAGCTGTTTTTT.

The chain is built from TRBV19 and TRBJ2-6; D may be TRBD2 (6 bases). V lost 5 bases and J lost 3, with 11 bases in between. The V gene's germline CDR1 is LNHDA and CDR2 SQIVND (reference sequence). The CDR3 spans 15 residues. This CDR3 is CASSPTRGGANVLTF. The CDR3 nucleotides are TGTGCCAGTAGTCCGACTAGGGGTGGGGCCAACGTCCTGACTTTC.

This clone was seen a single time. The gene calls are TRBV4-3 and TRBJ1-2; no reliable D call. Between the trimmed V and J ends, which lost 0 bases and 4 bases, there was a span of 12 bases. Per the germline V gene, CDR1 is LGHNA and CDR2 is YSLEER. CDR3 size: 15 residues. The CDR3 DNA follows: TGCGCCAGCAGCCAAGATCTGACGGGTCTCTATGGCTACACCTTC. Amino acids: CASSQDLTGLYGYTF.

This clone was detected once. J is TRBJ1-3 and V is TRBV7-9, with 10 bases lining up with TRBD1. Trimming at V came to 1 base and at J to 8 bases, leaving 5 bases not matched to a gene. Germline V gene lookup returns CDR1 SEHNR and CDR2 FQNEAQ (reference sequence). This CDR3 is built from 15 residues. The CDR3 reads CASSLGRDRGHTIYF. DNA of the CDR3: TGTGCCAGCAGCTTAGGCCGGGACAGGGGACACACCATATATTTT.

The CDR3 coding sequence is TGTGCCAGCAGCATAAGGACAGGGAATAGCAATCAGCCCCAGCATTTT. Amino acid sequence: CASSIRTGNSNQPQHF. The chain employs TRBV11-3 and TRBJ1-5; TRBD1 matches 8 bases. The junction had 6 bases not matched to a gene; V was cut back by 5 bases and J by 0 bases. Looked up from germline, CDR1 is SGHNT and CDR2 is YENEEA. This CDR3 is 16 amino acids long.

This chain connects TRBV15 to TRBJ1-4, with D perhaps TRBD1 (6 bases). The germline V gene encodes CDR1 LNHNV and CDR2 YYDKDF (reference sequence). The CDR3 contains 15 residues. V was cut by 4 bases and J by 5 bases, with 14 bases left in between. In DNA, the CDR3 is TGTGCCACCAGCAACCCACAGGGAAGAAATGAAAAACTGTTTTTT. Translated: CATSNPQGRNEKLFF.

The chain uses TRBV11-1 and TRBJ2-7, with 8 bases lining up with TRBD2. This CDR3 has 15 residues. After removal of 0 bases from V and 4 bases from J, the junction contained 5 bases not matched to a gene. Germline-derived CDR1 and CDR2 are SGHAT and FQDESV (reference sequence). CDR3 coding DNA: TGTGCCAGCAGCTTAGCAGCGGGAGCTGGGTACGAGCAGTACTTC. It specifies CASSLAAGAGYEQYF. The variable domain in full, with the rest retrieved from reference TRBV11-1 and TRBJ2-7, is EAEVAQSPRYKITEKSQAVAFWCDPISGHATLYWYRQILGQGPELLVQFQDESVVDDSQLPKDRFSAERLKGVDSTLKIQPAELGDSAMYLCASSLAAGAGYEQYFGPGTRLTVT.

The chain employs TRBV5-6 and TRBJ2-7, with a weak D call TRBD1 (6 bases). This CDR3 spans 15 amino acids. CDR1 and CDR2 from the germline V gene are SGHDT and YYEEEE. Trimming left V 2 bases short and J 2 bases short, with 14 bases between. This CDR3 is CASSLTRGTTYEQYF. For the CDR3, the DNA is TGTGCCAGCAGCTTAACGAGGGGGACCACCTACGAGCAGTACTTC.

This rearrangement joins TRBV2 to TRBJ2-1; D perhaps matches TRBD2 (6 bases). This CDR3 has 21 amino acids. Trimming cost V 1 base and J 3 bases, with 28 bases left between them. The V gene's germline CDR1 is SNHLY and CDR2 FYNNEI. The CDR3, as DNA: TGTGCCAGCAGTGAAGAGGGGAGTAGCGGCAGACCTTCCTCCTTCTACAATGAGCAGTTCTTC. It is translated as CASSEEGSSGRPSSFYNEQFF.

V is TRBV28 and J is TRBJ1-2; TRBD1 might be the D (5 bases). Germline CDR1 reads MDHEN; CDR2 reads SYDVKM. The CDR3 has 14 amino acids. V was trimmed by 6 bases and J by 4 bases, leaving 15 bases between them. CDR3 residues: CASRDYQGSYGYTF. CDR3 sequence (DNA): TGTGCCAGCAGAGATTACCAGGGTAGCTATGGCTACACCTTC.

This clone was recorded once. The chain joins TRBV9 to TRBJ2-3, with 7 bases that match TRBD2. Looked up from germline, CDR1 is SGDLS and CDR2 is YYNGEE. V dropped 4 bases and J dropped 8; count of bases not matched to a gene: 19. CDR3 length equals 17 residues. CDR3 nucleotide sequence: TGTGCCAGCAGCACCCTTCCTGATGGCGGGAGCTTTTTTACGCAGTATTTT. Residues: CASSTLPDGGSFFTQYF.

Turning to this clone: Other DNA sequences in the sample encode the same CDR3. V gene TRBV5-1 combines with J gene TRBJ2-5, with 14 nucleotides matching TRBD2. The germline V gene has CDR1 SGHRS and CDR2 YFSETQ. V was pared by 3 bases and J by 4 bases, with 5 bases of the junction left unmatched. The CDR3 runs to 16 residues. The CDR3 DNA is TGCGCCAGCAGCTCGGGACTAGCGGGAGTTCGAGAGACCCAGTACTTC. Translating gives CASSSGLAGVRETQYF.

J is TRBJ2-1 and V is TRBV5-1; TRBD2 matches at 8 bases. This CDR3 spans 15 amino acids. Germline values: CDR1 SGHRS, CDR2 YFSETQ. V dropped 2 bases and J dropped 7; count of bases not matched to a gene: 8. The CDR3 DNA follows: TGCGCCAGCAGCTTACTAGCGGCGGCAGATAATGAGCAGTTCTTC. Its translation is CASSLLAAADNEQFF.

The genes are TRBV6-6 and TRBJ1-1; D remains ambiguous. Between the trimmed V and J ends, which lost 7 bases and 2 bases, there was a span of 11 bases. The CDR3 is 13 residues long. Germline V CDR1 and CDR2: MNHNY, SVGAGI (reference sequence). The CDR3 reads CASTSVSNTEAFF. The CDR3, as DNA: TGTGCCAGCACCTCAGTTAGCAACACTGAAGCTTTCTTT.

The gene calls are TRBV11-2 and TRBJ1-2; no definite D call. Per germline, CDR1 SGHAT and CDR2 FQNNGV. The CDR3 contains 18 residues. Trimming shortened V by 6 bases and J by 2 bases, and 25 bases separated the two germline ends. This CDR3 is CASRNVGRNGIGNYGYTF. The CDR3 DNA reads TGTGCCAGCAGGAACGTGGGGAGAAACGGAATAGGGAACTATGGCTACACCTTC.

This clone showed up many times. The chain links TRBV11-3 to TRBJ2-5; D might be TRBD1 (5 bases). The CDR3 is 14 amino acids. V was shortened by 5 bases and J by 4 bases, with 14 bases between the two germline ends. CDR1 is SGHNT and CDR2 is YENEEA in the germline V gene. In DNA, the CDR3 is TGTGCCAGCAGCCCCCGACAGATCCGAGAGACCCAGTACTTC. Its protein is CASSPRQIRETQYF.

The chain has TRBV4-3 and TRBJ2-7, with TRBD2 matching over 9 bases. Germline V lookup: CDR1 LGHNA, CDR2 YSLEER. The length of the CDR3 is 17 residues. The V segment lost 2 bases and the J segment 4 bases; nucleotides outside the gene matches: 12. The chain's CDR3 is CASSQTLGGLAPYEQYF. In DNA form, the CDR3 reads TGCGCCAGCAGCCAAACCTTGGGGGGACTAGCACCGTACGAGCAGTACTTC.

The chain is built from TRBV5-4 and TRBJ2-7, with a tentative D call TRBD1 (5 bases). This CDR3 has 12 amino acids. Trimming removed 0 bases at V and 6 bases at J, with 7 bases between. Per the germline V gene, CDR1 is SGHNT and CDR2 is YYREEE (reference sequence). Written as DNA, the CDR3 is TGTGCCAGCAGCTTGGTCGACAGCGAGCAGTACTTC. This translates into CASSLVDSEQYF.

The DNA for the CDR3 is TGTGCCAGCAGCATTGCAGGGATCAGGTACGAGCAGTACTTC. Translation gives CASSIAGIRYEQYF. V usage is TRBV11-3 and J usage is TRBJ2-7, with D possibly TRBD1 on 5 matching bases. V was cut by 5 bases and J by 4 bases, with 15 bases left in between. Germline V CDR1 and CDR2: SGHNT, YENEEA. This CDR3 spans 14 amino acids.

The rearrangement uses TRBV5-1 and TRBJ1-1; unclear D gene. The CDR3 length is 13 residues. The germline gives CDR1 SGHRS, CDR2 YFSETQ. Trimming cost V 2 bases and J 0 bases, with 5 bases left between them. CDR3 residues: CASSFRLNTEAFF. In DNA, the CDR3 is TGCGCCAGCAGCTTCAGGCTGAACACTGAAGCTTTCTTT.

The chain carries TRBV19 and TRBJ2-1; 8 nucleotides match TRBD2. The CDR3 consists of 16 residues. Germline lookup yields CDR1 LNHDA and CDR2 SQIVND (reference sequence). Trimming cost V 5 bases and J 0 bases; bases outside gene matches: 6. The CDR3 here is CASSVAGTSSYNEQFF. As DNA, the CDR3 is TGTGCCAGTAGTGTTGCCGGGACTAGCTCCTACAATGAGCAGTTCTTC.

This clone appeared once. The genes are TRBV5-4 and TRBJ1-1; tentative D call: TRBD1 (6 bases). The CDR3 extends over 15 amino acids. CDR1 SGHNT and CDR2 YYREEE come from the germline V gene (reference sequence). Deletions cut 3 bases from V and 2 bases from J, with 14 bases between. CDR3 coding DNA: TGTGCCAGCAGCTCCAAGGGGGGGCTAAACACTGAAGCTTTCTTT. It yields the protein CASSSKGGLNTEAFF.

This clone was counted between two and nine times. This chain connects TRBV9 to TRBJ2-3; 10 nucleotides align to TRBD2. The germline V gene encodes CDR1 SGDLS and CDR2 YYNGEE. The CDR3 totals 17 residues. The V gene end was trimmed by 3 bases and the J gene end by 1 base; junction bases not matched to a gene: 8. The CDR3 sequence is CASSALAGGGGTDTQYF. CDR3 sequence (DNA): TGTGCCAGCAGCGCTTTAGCGGGAGGAGGAGGCACAGATACGCAGTATTTT.

The V call is TRBV5-4, the J call TRBJ2-2, with TRBD2 matching 13 bases. Trimming cost V 4 bases and J 4 bases; bases outside gene matches: 7. The CDR3 contains 17 residues. The V gene's germline CDR1 is SGHNT and CDR2 YYREEE (reference sequence). The CDR3 bases are TGTGCCAGCAGCCTAACTAGCGGGAGGGCCCTCACCGGGGAGCTGTTTTTT. Translation: CASSLTSGRALTGELFF. Full variable domain (rest looked up from reference TRBV5-4 and TRBJ2-2): ETGVTQSPTHLIKTRGQQVTLRCSSQSGHNTVSWYQQALGQGPQFIFQYYREEENGRGNFPPRFSGLQFPNYSSELNVNALELDDSALYLCASSLTSGRALTGELFFGEGSRLTVL.